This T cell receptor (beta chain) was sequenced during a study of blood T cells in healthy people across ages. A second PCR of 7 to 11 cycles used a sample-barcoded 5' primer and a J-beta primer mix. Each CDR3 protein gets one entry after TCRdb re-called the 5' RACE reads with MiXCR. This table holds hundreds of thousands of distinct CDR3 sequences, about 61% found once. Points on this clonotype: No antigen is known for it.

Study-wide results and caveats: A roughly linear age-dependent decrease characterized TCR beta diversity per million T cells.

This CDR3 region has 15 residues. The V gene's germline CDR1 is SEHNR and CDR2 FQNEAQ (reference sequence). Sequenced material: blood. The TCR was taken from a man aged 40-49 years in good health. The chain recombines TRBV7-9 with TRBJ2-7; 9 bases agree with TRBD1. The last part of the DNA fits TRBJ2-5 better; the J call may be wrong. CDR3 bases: TGTGCCAGCAGCTTCTTCCGGGACAGGGAGGGGACCCAGTACTTC. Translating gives CASSFFRDREGTQYF.